The text below deals with one TCR beta chain. Its antigen is unknown. At one boundary the junction diverges from the germline segment, which might be a read error. With roughly 540 ng total RNA as template and a constant-region primer, TCR beta cDNA was made. Sequencing libraries for TCR beta derived from three nested multiplex PCR rounds that used slightly modified ARM-PCR. Rounds one and two of PCR, each of roughly 10 cycles, were primed with TRBV1-TRBV30 forward primers and a C-beta reverse primer. One entry per CDR3 protein results from TCRdb running MiXCR on the multiplex PCR reads. The table shows 90,000 to 150,000 distinct CDR3 sequences, with under 70% occurring only once. Starting material for RNA and DNA co-extraction consisted of roughly 19-30 mg of unsorted bulk tissue. Donors were untreated and chronically infected with HBV. The record originates from a study of tumor-infiltrating lymphocytes in primary liver carcinoma. About the study: The patients, men and women alike, were aged 30 to 69 years. Tumors measured 4.2 to 10 cm and were stage T1-T3 N0M0.

The CDR3 is 11 residues long. Per germline, CDR1 SQVTM and CDR2 ANQGSEA. Findings and limits, study-wide: Blood's top-250-clone fraction was significantly lower than that of tumors (p = 0.039).

V usage is TRBV29-1 and J usage is TRBJ2-1, with D perhaps matching TRBD1 (6 bases). This receptor was obtained from a woman aged 60-75 years with primary liver carcinoma and hepatitis B virus infection. Sequencing was done on a sample of tumor-adjacent normal liver tissue. CDR3 DNA: TGCATCGTTGACAGGCTCAATGAGCAGTTCTTC. This sequence encodes CIVDRLNEQFF.